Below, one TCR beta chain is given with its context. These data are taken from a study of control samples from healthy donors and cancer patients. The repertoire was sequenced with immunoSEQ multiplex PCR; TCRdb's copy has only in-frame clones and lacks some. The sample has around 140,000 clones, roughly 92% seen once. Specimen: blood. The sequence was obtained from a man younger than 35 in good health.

CDR3 amino acids: CASSLSGTRSGLLAKNIQYF. The CDR3 region has the DNA TGTGCCAGCAGTTTATCTGGGACGAGGTCGGGGCTACTAGCCAAAAACATTCAGTACTTC. This chain links TRBV27 with TRBJ2-4; D might be TRBD1 or TRBD2, each matching 5 bases. V dropped 0 bases and J dropped 0 bases, with 21 bases sitting between them. Germline V gene lookup returns CDR1 MNHEY and CDR2 SMNVEV (reference sequence). The CDR3 runs to 20 residues.